This entry describes one T cell receptor beta chain. Within the sample, other DNA sequences also encode this same CDR3. Per germline, CDR1 SGHRS and CDR2 YFSETQ. The CDR3 extends over 15 amino acids. Germline trimming cut 0 bases from V and 2 bases from J; bases unmatched to any gene: 3. The sample is drawn from a study of control samples from healthy donors and cancer patients. The protocol was immunoSEQ multiplex PCR, while the TCRdb copy is restricted to in-frame clones and leaves out a portion. The repertoire holds approximately 170,000 clones, with 90% to 95% as singletons. The V call is TRBV5-1, the J call TRBJ1-1, with TRBD1 matching over 8 bases. The origin of this receptor is a woman under 40 in good health. The sequencing input was blood. Here the CDR3 DNA reads TGCGCCAGCAGCTTGGTAGCAGGGGGCAACACTGAAGCTTTCTTT. This translates into CASSLVAGGNTEAFF. Full variable domain (remainder filled in from reference TRBV5-1 and TRBJ1-1): KAGVTQTPRYLIKTRGQQVTLSCSPISGHRSVSWYQQTPGQGLQFLFEYFSETQRNKGNFPGRFSGRQFSNSRSEMNVSTLELGDSALYLCASSLVAGGNTEAFFGQGTRLTVV.